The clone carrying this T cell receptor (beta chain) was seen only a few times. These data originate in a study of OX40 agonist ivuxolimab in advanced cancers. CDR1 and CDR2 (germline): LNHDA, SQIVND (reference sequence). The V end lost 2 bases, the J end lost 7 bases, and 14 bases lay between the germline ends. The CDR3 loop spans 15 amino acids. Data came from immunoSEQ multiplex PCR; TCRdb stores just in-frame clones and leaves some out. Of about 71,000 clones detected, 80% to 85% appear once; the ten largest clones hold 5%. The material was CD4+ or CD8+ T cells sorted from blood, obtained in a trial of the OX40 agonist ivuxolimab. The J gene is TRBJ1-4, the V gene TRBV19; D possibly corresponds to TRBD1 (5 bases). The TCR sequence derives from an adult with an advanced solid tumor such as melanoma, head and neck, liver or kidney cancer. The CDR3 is CASSIPGLLGEKLFF. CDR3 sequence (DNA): TGTGCCAGTAGTATACCGGGACTACTAGGTGAAAAACTGTTTTTT.